These T cell receptor beta chains were read from a single sample in a study of blood T cell repertoires in COVID-19. Clones were sequenced by immunoSEQ multiplex PCR, and TCRdb holds only the in-frame ones, with some missing. The sample includes approximately 220,000 clones, 65% to 85% of them seen just once. The sample consisted of peripheral blood. These receptors came from a middle-aged man with acute or convalescent COVID-19. Each CDR3 is given with its conserved first and last residue. The D gene is left open where the match is weak. Clone size is given for some rows only: seen once, a few or many times, or a class if the clone is expanded.

>-|TRBV2|-|TRBJ1-2
CASSADSSRGYTF
TGTGCCAGCAGCGCGGACAGTTCGAGGGGCTACACCTTC
>-|TRBV7-9|-|TRBJ2-1
CASSLSSRGDEQFF
TGTGCCAGCAGCTTATCCTCCCGAGGCGACGAGCAGTTCTTC
>-|TRBV6-6|-|TRBJ1-5
CASSGQSNQPQHF
TGTGCCAGCAGTGGACAGTCCAATCAGCCCCAGCATTTT
>-|TRBV15|TRBD2|TRBJ2-7
CATSRRGGRSREQYF
TGTGCCACCAGCAGGAGGGGCGGGAGATCGAGGGAGCAGTACTTC
>once|TRBV9|TRBD2|TRBJ2-1
CASSGGLAYNEQFF
TGTGCCAGCAGCGGGGGACTAGCGTACAATGAGCAGTTCTTC
>few|TRBV6-1|-|TRBJ1-2
CASSDRIYGYTF
TGTGCCAGCAGTGACAGAATCTATGGCTACACCTTC
>once|TRBV7-2|TRBD2|TRBJ2-1
CASSPRTSGRDEQFF
TGTGCCAGCAGCCCCCGGACTAGCGGGAGGGATGAGCAGTTCTTC
>-|TRBV7-2|TRBD2|TRBJ2-1
CASSLAWLAGGPSSYNEQFF
TGTGCCAGCAGCTTAGCGTGGCTAGCGGGAGGGCCGAGCTCCTACAATGAGCAGTTCTTC
>-|TRBV6-5|TRBD1|TRBJ2-7
CASSRDRSSYEQYF
TGTGCCAGCAGTCGGGACAGGAGCTCCTACGAGCAGTACTTC
>-|TRBV6-6|TRBD1|TRBJ1-3
CASSTGTDGNTIYF
TGTGCCAGCAGCACCGGGACAGATGGAAACACCATATATTTT
>-|TRBV7-3|TRBD2|TRBJ2-3
CASTHSGRAPDTQYF
TGTGCCAGCACCCATAGCGGGAGGGCCCCAGATACGCAGTATTTT
>-|TRBV2|-|TRBJ1-5
CASTRSGQPQHF
TGTGCCAGCACCCGATCAGGCCAGCCCCAGCATTTT
>once|TRBV2|TRBD2|TRBJ2-1
CASGLAGTGYNEQFF
TGTGCCAGTGGACTAGCGGGAACCGGGTACAATGAGCAGTTCTTC
>-|TRBV11-3|TRBD2|TRBJ2-2
CASSPDGRLAGGELFF
TGTGCCAGCAGCCCCGACGGGAGACTAGCGGGCGGGGAGCTGTTTTTT
>few|TRBV15|-|TRBJ1-2
CATSRLSGTLDYGYTF
TGTGCCACCAGCAGGCTTTCCGGGACATTGGACTATGGCTACACCTTC
>-|TRBV9|-|TRBJ1-2
CASSVPGQIGGYTF
TGTGCCAGCAGCGTTCCCGGACAAATCGGCGGCTACACCTTC
>-|TRBV9|TRBD2|TRBJ2-1
CASSLDPVLAGGAGEQFF
TGTGCCAGCAGCCTGGACCCTGTACTAGCGGGAGGAGCAGGGGAGCAGTTCTTC
>-|TRBV7-8|TRBD2|TRBJ2-6
CASSTPLGRAGANVLTF
TGTGCCAGCAGCACCCCATTAGGGAGGGCTGGGGCCAACGTCCTGACTTTC
>-|TRBV4-2|TRBD1|TRBJ1-1
CASSQVPPGRGLPRMNTEAFF
TGTGCCAGCAGCCAAGTTCCCCCAGGCAGGGGGCTACCGCGGATGAACACTGAAGCTTTCTTT
>-|TRBV18|TRBD1|TRBJ1-3
CASVRDRQINTIYF
TGTGCCAGCGTTCGGGACAGACAGATAAACACCATATATTTT
>-|TRBV7-2|-|TRBJ1-2
CASSIQGSDGYTF
TGTGCCAGCAGTATCCAGGGATCTGATGGCTACACCTTC
>-|TRBV27|-|TRBJ2-3
CASGHPRTDTQYF
TGTGCCAGCGGACACCCTCGCACAGATACGCAGTATTTT
>few|TRBV7-8|-|TRBJ1-1
CASSIEVTEAFF
TGTGCCAGCAGCATAGAAGTGACAGAAGCTTTCTTT
>-|TRBV10-3|TRBD1|TRBJ2-3
CAISTGGGGGDTQYF
TGTGCCATCAGCACAGGGGGTGGGGGTGGAGATACGCAGTATTTT
>-|TRBV15|TRBD2|TRBJ2-2
CATSRRQAGAGELFF
TGTGCCACCAGCAGAAGACAAGCGGGAGCTGGGGAGCTGTTTTTT
>-|TRBV21-1|-|TRBJ1-4
CASSPREGIPREKLFF
TGTGCCAGCAGCCCTCGGGAGGGGATCCCCAGGGAAAAACTGTTTTTT
>once|TRBV12-3/TRBV12-4|TRBD1|TRBJ2-7
CASSSYRGYEQYF
TGTGCCAGCAGTTCATACAGGGGGTACGAGCAGTACTTC
>-|TRBV27|-|TRBJ2-7
CASTPDPGEGREQYF
TGTGCCAGCACCCCGGATCCGGGAGAGGGGCGCGAGCAGTACTTC
>-|TRBV7-2|-|TRBJ1-3
CASSSNPTGSGNTIYF
TGTGCCAGCAGCTCTAATCCAACGGGATCGGGAAACACCATATATTTT
>-|TRBV4-3|-|TRBJ1-1
CASSQETGSFKAFF
TGCGCCAGCAGCCAAGAAACAGGCTCATTTAAGGCTTTCTTT
>once|TRBV7-3|-|TRBJ2-2
CASSLGAAGELFF
TGTGCCAGCAGCTTGGGGGCAGCTGGGGAGCTGTTTTTT
>-|TRBV28|-|TRBJ2-3
CASSYPLALSSTDTQYF
TGTGCCAGCAGTTACCCTCTAGCGCTATCTAGCACAGATACGCAGTATTTT
>-|TRBV6-1|TRBD2|TRBJ2-7
CASSEGLAGSYYEQYF
TGTGCCAGCAGTGAAGGACTAGCGGGTTCCTACTACGAGCAGTACTTC
>-|TRBV19|-|TRBJ1-2
CASKAPGEGWGYTF
TGTGCCAGTAAAGCCCCGGGGGAAGGTTGGGGCTACACCTTC
>-|TRBV18|-|TRBJ1-3
CASSPRQGPGNTIYF
TGTGCCAGCTCACCGCGGCAGGGCCCTGGAAACACCATATATTTT
>-|TRBV5-1|TRBD2|TRBJ2-7
CASSFGGSDEQYF
TGCGCCAGCAGCTTCGGCGGGAGCGACGAGCAGTACTTC
>-|TRBV6-6|-|TRBJ1-2
CASSLTGSNYGYTF
TGTGCCAGCAGTTTAACAGGTTCAAACTATGGCTACACCTTC
>-|TRBV7-8|-|TRBJ1-2
CASSFALTTPGYGYTF
TGTGCCAGCAGCTTCGCCCTAACGACACCAGGGTATGGCTACACCTTC
>-|TRBV7-8|-|TRBJ1-2
CASSLAGMTYGYTF
TGTGCCAGCAGCTTAGCCGGGATGACCTACGGCTACACCTTC
>few|TRBV4-2|-|TRBJ2-7
CASSQVRGISYEQYF
TGTGCCAGCAGCCAAGTTCGCGGCATCTCCTACGAGCAGTACTTC
>-|TRBV6-2/TRBV6-3|-|TRBJ2-3
CASSLGQPTTDTQYF
TGTGCCAGCAGCCTTGGACAGCCTACCACAGATACGCAGTATTTT
>-|TRBV10-3|TRBD1|TRBJ2-7
CAIRDTGARSSYEQYF
TGTGCCATCAGGGATACAGGGGCCCGAAGCTCCTACGAGCAGTACTTC
>-|TRBV2|TRBD2|TRBJ2-5
CASRGTSGRAWETQYF
TGTGCCAGCAGGGGGACTAGCGGGAGGGCCTGGGAGACCCAGTACTTC
>-|TRBV28|-|TRBJ1-2
CASSFRGIGTYGYTF
TGTGCCAGCAGTTTTAGGGGGATAGGAACCTATGGCTACACCTTC
>-|TRBV6-4|-|TRBJ2-4
CASSDSQGNIQYF
TGTGCCAGCAGTGACTCGCAGGGGAACATTCAGTACTTC
>-|TRBV3-1/TRBV3-2|TRBD1|TRBJ1-1
CASSPPSTAGGLAFF
TGTGCCAGCAGCCCCCCCTCGACGGCAGGGGGCCTCGCTTTCTTT
>-|TRBV19|-|TRBJ1-5
CASSIDRGGNQPQHF
TGTGCCAGTAGTATAGACAGGGGAGGCAATCAGCCCCAGCATTTT
>once|TRBV4-1|TRBD2|TRBJ2-7
CASSQIAGPPYEQYF
TGCGCCAGCAGCCAAATAGCGGGGCCCCCCTACGAGCAGTACTTC
>-|TRBV19|TRBD2|TRBJ2-1
CASSRRTSGNNEQFF
TGTGCCAGTAGTAGAAGGACTAGCGGAAACAATGAGCAGTTCTTC
>-|TRBV25-1|TRBD1|TRBJ2-3
CASSHDGTGTGGPDTQYF
TGTGCCAGCAGCCACGATGGAACCGGGACAGGGGGACCAGATACGCAGTATTTT
>-|TRBV19|-|TRBJ2-2
CASKWRAGELFF
TGTGCCAGTAAATGGAGAGCCGGGGAGCTGTTTTTT
>-|TRBV28|-|TRBJ1-2
CASSLYTDGTGYTF
TGTGCCAGCAGTTTATACACAGATGGCACTGGCTACACCTTC
>few|TRBV24-1|-|TRBJ1-4
CATSESSNEKLFF
TGTGCCACCAGCGAGTCAAGCAATGAAAAACTGTTTTTT
>-|TRBV14|TRBD2|TRBJ2-2
CASSQVGLAAYANTGELFF
TGTGCCAGCAGCCAAGTGGGACTAGCGGCCTACGCGAACACCGGGGAGCTGTTTTTT
>-|TRBV6-5|-|TRBJ2-7
CASKTGIASYEQYF
TGTGCCAGCAAAACAGGGATCGCGTCCTACGAGCAGTACTTC
>-|TRBV6-2/TRBV6-3|-|TRBJ1-1
CASSLPGRVRTEAFF
TGTGCCAGCAGCCTCCCGGGGAGGGTTCGAACTGAAGCTTTCTTT
>-|TRBV4-3|-|TRBJ1-5
CASSQGSGQCGDQPQHF
TGCGCCAGCAGCCAAGGATCCGGACAGTGCGGCGATCAGCCCCAGCATTTT